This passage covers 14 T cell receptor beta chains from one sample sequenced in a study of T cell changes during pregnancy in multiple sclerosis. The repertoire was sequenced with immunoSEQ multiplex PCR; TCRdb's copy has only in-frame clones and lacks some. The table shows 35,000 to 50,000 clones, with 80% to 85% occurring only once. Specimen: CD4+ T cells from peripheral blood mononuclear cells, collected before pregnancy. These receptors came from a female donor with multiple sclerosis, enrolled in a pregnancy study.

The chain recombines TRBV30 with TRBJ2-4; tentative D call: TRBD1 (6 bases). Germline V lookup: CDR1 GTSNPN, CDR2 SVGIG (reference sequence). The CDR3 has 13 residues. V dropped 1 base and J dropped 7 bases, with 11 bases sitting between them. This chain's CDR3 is CAWSAQGENIQYF. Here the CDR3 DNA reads TGTGCCTGGAGTGCACAGGGCGAGAACATTCAGTACTTC.

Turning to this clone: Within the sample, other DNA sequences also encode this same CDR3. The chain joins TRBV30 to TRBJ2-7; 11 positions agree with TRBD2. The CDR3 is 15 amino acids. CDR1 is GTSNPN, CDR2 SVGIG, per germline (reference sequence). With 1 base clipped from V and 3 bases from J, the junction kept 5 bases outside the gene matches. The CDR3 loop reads CAWSERLAGYYEQYF. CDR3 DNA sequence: TGTGCCTGGAGTGAAAGACTAGCGGGATACTACGAGCAGTACTTC. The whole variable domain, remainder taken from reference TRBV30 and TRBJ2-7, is SQTIHQWPATLVQPVGSPLSLECTVEGTSNPNLYWYRQAAGRGLQLLFYSVGIGQISSEVPQNLSASRPQDRQFILSSKKLLLSDSGFYLCAWSERLAGYYEQYFGPGTRLTVT.

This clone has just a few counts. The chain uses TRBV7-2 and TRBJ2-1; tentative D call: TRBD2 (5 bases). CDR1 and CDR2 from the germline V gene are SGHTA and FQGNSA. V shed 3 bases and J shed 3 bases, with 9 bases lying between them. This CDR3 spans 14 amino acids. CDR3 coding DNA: TGTGCCAGCAGCTTGAGCGGAGACTACAATGAGCAGTTCTTC. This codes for CASSLSGDYNEQFF.

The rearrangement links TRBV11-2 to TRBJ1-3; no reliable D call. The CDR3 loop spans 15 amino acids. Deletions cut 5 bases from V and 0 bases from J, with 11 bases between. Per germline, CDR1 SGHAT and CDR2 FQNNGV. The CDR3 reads CASSPLFSSGNTIYF. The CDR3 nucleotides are TGTGCCAGCAGCCCCCTTTTCAGCTCTGGAAACACCATATATTTT.

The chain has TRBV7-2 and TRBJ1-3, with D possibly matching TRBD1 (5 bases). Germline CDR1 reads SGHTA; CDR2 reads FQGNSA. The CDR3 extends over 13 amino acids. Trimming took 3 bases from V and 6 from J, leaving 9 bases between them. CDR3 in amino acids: CASSLGRVNTIYF. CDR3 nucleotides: TGTGCCAGCAGCTTGGGCAGGGTAAACACCATATATTTT.

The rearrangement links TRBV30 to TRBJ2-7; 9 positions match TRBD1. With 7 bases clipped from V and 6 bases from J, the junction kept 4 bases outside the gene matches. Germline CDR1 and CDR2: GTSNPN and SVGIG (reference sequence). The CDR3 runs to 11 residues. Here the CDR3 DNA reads TGTGCCTTTGACAGGGGGGGCGAGCAGTACTTC. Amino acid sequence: CAFDRGGEQYF. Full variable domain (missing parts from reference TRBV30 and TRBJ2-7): SQTIHQWPATLVQPVGSPLSLECTVEGTSNPNLYWYRQAAGRGLQLLFYSVGIGQISSEVPQNLSASRPQDRQFILSSKKLLLSDSGFYLCAFDRGGEQYFGPGTRLTVT.

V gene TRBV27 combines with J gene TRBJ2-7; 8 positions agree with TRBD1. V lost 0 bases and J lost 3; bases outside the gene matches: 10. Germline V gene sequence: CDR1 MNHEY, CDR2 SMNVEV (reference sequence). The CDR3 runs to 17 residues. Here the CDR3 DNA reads TGTGCCAGCAGTTTATCAGGGATAAGTACAGGGGGCTACGAGCAGTACTTC. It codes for CASSLSGISTGGYEQYF.

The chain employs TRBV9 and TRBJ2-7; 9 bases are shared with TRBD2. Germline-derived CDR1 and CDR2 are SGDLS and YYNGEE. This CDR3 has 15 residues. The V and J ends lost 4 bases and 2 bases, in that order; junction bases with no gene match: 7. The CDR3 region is CASSPSGDGPYEQYF. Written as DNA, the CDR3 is TGTGCCAGCAGCCCTAGCGGGGATGGCCCCTACGAGCAGTACTTC.

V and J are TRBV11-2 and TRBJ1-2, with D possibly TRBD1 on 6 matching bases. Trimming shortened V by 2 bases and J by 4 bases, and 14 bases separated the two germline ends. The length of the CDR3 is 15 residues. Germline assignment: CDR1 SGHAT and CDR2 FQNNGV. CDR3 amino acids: CASSLSVGQPYGYTF. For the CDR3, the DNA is TGTGCCAGCAGCTTATCGGTAGGACAGCCCTATGGCTACACCTTC. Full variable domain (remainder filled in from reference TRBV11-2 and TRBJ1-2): EAGVAQSPRYKIIEKRQSVAFWCNPISGHATLYWYQQILGQGPKLLIQFQNNGVVDDSQLPKDRFSAERLKGVDSTLKIQPAKLEDSAVYLCASSLSVGQPYGYTFGSGTRLTVV.

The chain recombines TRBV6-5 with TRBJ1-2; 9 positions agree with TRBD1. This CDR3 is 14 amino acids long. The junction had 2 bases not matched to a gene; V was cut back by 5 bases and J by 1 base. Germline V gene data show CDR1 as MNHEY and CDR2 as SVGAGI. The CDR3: CASSRDRVNYGYTF. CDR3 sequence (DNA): TGTGCCAGCAGTCGGGACAGGGTTAACTATGGCTACACCTTC.

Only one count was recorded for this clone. CDR3 sequence reads: CASSEVDRGGGYTF. For the CDR3, the DNA is TGTGCCAGCAGTGAAGTGGACAGGGGAGGAGGCTACACCTTC. V gene TRBV2 combines with J gene TRBJ1-2, with 9 positions matching TRBD1. CDR1 is SNHLY and CDR2 is FYNNEI in the germline V gene. The J segment lost 8 bases and the V segment lost 1 base, leaving 5 bases of the junction unmatched. The CDR3 runs 14 residues.

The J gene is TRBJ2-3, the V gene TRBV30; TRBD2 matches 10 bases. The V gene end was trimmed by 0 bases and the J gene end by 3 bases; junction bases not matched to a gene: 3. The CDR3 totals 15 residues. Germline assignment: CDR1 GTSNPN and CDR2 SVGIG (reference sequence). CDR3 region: CAWSVLAGRTDTQYF. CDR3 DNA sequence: TGTGCCTGGAGTGTACTAGCGGGACGTACAGATACGCAGTATTTT.

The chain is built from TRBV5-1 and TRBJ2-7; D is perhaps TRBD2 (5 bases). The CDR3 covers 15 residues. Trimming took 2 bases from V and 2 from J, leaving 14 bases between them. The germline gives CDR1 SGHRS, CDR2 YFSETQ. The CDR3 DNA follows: TGCGCCAGCAGCTTAATCAATCAGGAGGCCTACGAGCAGTACTTC. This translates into CASSLINQEAYEQYF.

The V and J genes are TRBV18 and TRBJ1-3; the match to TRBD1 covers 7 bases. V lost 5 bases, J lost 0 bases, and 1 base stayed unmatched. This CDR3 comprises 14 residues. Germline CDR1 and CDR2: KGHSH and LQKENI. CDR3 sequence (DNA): TGTGCCAGCTCAGACAGGGACTCTGGAAACACCATATATTTT. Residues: CASSDRDSGNTIYF.